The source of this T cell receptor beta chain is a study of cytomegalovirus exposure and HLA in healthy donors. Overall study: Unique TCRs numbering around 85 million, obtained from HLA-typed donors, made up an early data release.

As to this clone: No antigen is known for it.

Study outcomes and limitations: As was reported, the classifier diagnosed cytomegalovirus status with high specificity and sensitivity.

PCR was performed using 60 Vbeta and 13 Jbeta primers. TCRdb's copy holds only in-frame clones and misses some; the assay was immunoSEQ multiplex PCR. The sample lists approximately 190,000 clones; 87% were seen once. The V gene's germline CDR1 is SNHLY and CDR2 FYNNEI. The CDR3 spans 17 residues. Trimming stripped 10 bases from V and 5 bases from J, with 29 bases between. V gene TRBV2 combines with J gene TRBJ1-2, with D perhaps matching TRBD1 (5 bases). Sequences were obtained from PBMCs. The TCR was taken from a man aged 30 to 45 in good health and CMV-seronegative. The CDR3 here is CATLESGEAKAAYGYTF. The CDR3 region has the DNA TGTGCCACCCTCGAATCGGGGGAGGCGAAGGCCGCATATGGCTACACCTTC.